This T cell receptor beta chain was documented in a study of blood T cells in healthy people across ages. The study drew donors from healthy Caucasian individuals in Russia aged about 6 to 95. V gave up 4 bases and J gave up 0 bases, with 10 bases separating them. Germline V gives CDR1 SGHTA, CDR2 FQGNSA. This CDR3 comprises 15 residues. This clonotype was counted between two and nine times. Its antigen is not known. Then a second PCR, running about 6 to 11 cycles, was carried out with a sample-barcoded 5' primer and a J-beta primer mix. TCRdb independently ran MiXCR on the 5' RACE reads; one entry per CDR3 protein. The profile covers about 580,000 distinct CDR3 sequences, with more than 45% appearing a single time and roughly 24% taken by the ten largest. Regarding the study as a whole: Aged donors had fewer naive CD4+ cells and lower diversity than long-lived donors. Observed TCR beta diversity per million T cells went down as age went up. This fall followed a roughly linear course with age.

This chain connects TRBV7-2 to TRBJ2-4, with D uncertain. Sequenced material: blood. The TCR comes from a man at least 80 years old in good health. This CDR3 is CASSSRALAKNIQYF. In nucleotides, the CDR3 is TGTGCCAGCAGCTCACGGGCCCTAGCCAAAAACATTCAGTACTTC.